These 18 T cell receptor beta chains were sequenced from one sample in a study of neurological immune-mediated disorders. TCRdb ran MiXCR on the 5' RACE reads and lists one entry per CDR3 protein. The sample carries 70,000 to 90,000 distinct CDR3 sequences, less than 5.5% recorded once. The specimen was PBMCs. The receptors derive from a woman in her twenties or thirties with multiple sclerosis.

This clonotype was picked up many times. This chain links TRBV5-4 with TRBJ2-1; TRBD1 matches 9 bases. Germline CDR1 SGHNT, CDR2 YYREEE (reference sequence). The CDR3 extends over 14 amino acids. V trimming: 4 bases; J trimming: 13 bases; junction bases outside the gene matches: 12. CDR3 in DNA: TGTGCCAGCAGCCTACAGGGGGCTATGGGTAACCAGTTCTTC. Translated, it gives CASSLQGAMGNQFF.

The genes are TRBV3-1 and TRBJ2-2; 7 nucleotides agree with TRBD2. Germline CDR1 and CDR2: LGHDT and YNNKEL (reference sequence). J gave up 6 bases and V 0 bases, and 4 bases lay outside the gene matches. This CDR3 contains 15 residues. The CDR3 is CASSQDLREAGELFF. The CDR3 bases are TGTGCCAGCAGCCAAGATCTTCGGGAGGCCGGGGAGCTGTTTTTT. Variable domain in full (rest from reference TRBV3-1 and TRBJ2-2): DTAVSQTPKYLVTQMGNDKSIKCEQNLGHDTMYWYKQDSKKFLKIMFSYNNKELIINETVPNRFSPKSPDKAHLNLHINSLELGDSAVYFCASSQDLREAGELFFGEGSRLTVL.

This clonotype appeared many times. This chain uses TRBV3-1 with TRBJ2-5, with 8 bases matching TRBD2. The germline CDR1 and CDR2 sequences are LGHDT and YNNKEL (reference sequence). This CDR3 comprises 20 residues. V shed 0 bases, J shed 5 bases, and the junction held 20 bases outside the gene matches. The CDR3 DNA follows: TGTGCCAGCAGCCAAGATATGGGACTAGTGATCAGGTCGGGGGAGGAGACCCAGTACTTC. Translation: CASSQDMGLVIRSGEETQYF.

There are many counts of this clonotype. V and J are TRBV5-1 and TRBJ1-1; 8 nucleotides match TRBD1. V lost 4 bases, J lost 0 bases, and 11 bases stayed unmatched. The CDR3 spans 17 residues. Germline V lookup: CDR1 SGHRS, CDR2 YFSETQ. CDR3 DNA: TGCGCCAGCAGCCCCGACAGGGGCCCCTTTTTGAACACTGAAGCTTTCTTT. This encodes CASSPDRGPFLNTEAFF.

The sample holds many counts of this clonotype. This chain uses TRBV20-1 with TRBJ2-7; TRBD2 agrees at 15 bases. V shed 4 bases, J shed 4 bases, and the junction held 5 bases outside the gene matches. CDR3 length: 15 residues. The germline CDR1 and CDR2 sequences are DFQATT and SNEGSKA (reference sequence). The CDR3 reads CSAIPGTSGRYEQYF. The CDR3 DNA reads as TGCAGTGCTATCCCCGGGACTAGCGGGAGGTACGAGCAGTACTTC.

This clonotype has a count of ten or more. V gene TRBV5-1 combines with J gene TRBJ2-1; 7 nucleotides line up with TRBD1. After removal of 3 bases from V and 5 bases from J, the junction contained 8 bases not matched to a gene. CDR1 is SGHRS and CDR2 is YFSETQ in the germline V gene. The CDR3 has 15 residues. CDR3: CASSSTGQADNEQFF. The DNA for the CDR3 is TGCGCCAGCAGCTCTACCGGACAGGCTGACAATGAGCAGTTCTTC.

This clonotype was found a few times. CDR3 in DNA: TGTGCCAGCAGTTTAAGGCGAGGTCAGCCCCAGCATTTT. Its translation is CASSLRRGQPQHF. The genes are TRBV27 and TRBJ1-5; D is unclear. V lost 2 bases and J 6 bases, leaving 8 bases between the germline ends. CDR1 MNHEY and CDR2 SMNVEV come from the germline V gene (reference sequence). The length of the CDR3 is 13 residues.

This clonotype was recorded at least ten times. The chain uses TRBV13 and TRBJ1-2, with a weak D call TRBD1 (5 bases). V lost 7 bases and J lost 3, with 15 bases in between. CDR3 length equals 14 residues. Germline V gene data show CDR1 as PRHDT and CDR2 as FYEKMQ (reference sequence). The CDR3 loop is CASTTGPGDYGYTF. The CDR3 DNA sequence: TGTGCCAGCACCACAGGTCCGGGAGACTATGGCTACACCTTC.

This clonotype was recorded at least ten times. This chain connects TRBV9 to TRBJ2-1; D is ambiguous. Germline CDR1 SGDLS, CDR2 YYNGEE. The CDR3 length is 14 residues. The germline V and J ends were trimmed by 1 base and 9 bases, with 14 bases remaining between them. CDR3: CASSVRPGASEQFF. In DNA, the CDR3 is TGTGCCAGCAGCGTACGCCCAGGCGCCTCTGAGCAGTTCTTC. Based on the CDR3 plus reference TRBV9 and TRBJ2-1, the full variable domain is DSGVTQTPKHLITATGQRVTLRCSPRSGDLSVYWYQQSLDQGLQFLIQYYNGEERAKGNILERFSAQQFPDLHSELNLSSLELGDSALYFCASSVRPGASEQFFGPGTRLTVL.

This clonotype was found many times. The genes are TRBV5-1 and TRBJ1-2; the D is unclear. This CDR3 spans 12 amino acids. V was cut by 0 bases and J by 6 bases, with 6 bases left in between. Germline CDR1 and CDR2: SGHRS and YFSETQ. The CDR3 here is CASSLVADGYTF. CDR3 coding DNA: TGCGCCAGCAGCTTGGTAGCGGATGGCTACACCTTC.

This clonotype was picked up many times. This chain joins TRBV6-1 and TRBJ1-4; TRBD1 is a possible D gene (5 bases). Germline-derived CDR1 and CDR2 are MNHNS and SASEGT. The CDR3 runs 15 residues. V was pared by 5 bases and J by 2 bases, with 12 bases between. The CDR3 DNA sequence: TGTGCCAGCAGTCTACGGACAAATACTAATGAAAAACTGTTTTTT. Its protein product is CASSLRTNTNEKLFF.

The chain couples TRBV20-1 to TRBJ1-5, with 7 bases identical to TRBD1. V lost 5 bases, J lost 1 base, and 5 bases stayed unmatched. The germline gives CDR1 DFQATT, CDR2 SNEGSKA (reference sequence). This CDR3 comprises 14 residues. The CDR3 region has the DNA TGCAGTGCTTTAGACAGGGAGAGCAATCAGCCCCAGCATTTT. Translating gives CSALDRESNQPQHF.

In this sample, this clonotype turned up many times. The CDR3 region is CASSLDFRQFSTEAFF. The CDR3 coding sequence is TGCGCCAGCAGCTTGGATTTTCGGCAGTTCAGCACTGAAGCTTTCTTT. This chain uses TRBV5-1 with TRBJ1-1, with D uncertain. Germline assignment: CDR1 SGHRS and CDR2 YFSETQ. The CDR3 is 16 residues long. Trimming took 0 bases from V and 4 from J, leaving 16 bases between them.

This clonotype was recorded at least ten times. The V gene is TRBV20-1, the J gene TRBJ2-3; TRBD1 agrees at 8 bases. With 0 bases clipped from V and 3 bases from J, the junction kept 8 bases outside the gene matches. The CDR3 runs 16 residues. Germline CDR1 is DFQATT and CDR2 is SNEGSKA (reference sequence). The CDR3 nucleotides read TGCAGTGCTAGAGACACGACAGGGGACCTTACAGATACGCAGTATTTT. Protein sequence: CSARDTTGDLTDTQYF.

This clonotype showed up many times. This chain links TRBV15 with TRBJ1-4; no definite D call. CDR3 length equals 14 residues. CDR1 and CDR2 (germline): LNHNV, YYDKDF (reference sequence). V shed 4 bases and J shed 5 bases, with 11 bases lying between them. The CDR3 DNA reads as TGTGCCACCAGCAAGGGATTGGAAAATGAAAAACTGTTTTTT. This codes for CATSKGLENEKLFF.

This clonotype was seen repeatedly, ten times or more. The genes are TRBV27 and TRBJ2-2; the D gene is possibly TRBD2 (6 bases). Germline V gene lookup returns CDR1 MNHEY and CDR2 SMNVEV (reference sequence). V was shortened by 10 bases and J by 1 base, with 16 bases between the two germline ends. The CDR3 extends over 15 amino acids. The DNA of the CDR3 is TGTGCCACACGAACAGAGGGAGGGAACACCGGGGAGCTGTTTTTT. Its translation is CATRTEGGNTGELFF.

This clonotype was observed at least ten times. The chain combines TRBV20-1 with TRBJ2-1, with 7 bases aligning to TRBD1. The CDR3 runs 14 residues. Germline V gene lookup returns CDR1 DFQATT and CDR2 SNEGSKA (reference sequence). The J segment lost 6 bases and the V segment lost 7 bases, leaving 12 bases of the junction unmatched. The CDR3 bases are TGCAGTGTTATGACAGGGAATCCCCTCAATGAGCAGTTCTTC. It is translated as CSVMTGNPLNEQFF.

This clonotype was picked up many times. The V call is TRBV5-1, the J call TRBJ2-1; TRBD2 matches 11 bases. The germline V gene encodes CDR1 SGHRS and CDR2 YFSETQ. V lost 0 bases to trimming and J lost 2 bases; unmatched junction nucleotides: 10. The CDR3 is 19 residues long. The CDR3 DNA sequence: TGCGCCAGCAGCTTGGTTGTGGCTAGCGGGAGGAAGGCCTACAATGAGCAGTTCTTC. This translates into CASSLVVASGRKAYNEQFF.